This TCR beta chain was sequenced during a study of shared clonotypes between healthy human individuals (dated by TCRdb to between 2020 and 2021). About the full investigation: A few men and two women, aged 18 to 49 years, made up the cohort. For each donor, CD4 naive and CD4 memory were each given three plates, CD8 naive was given two plates, and CD8 memory was given one plate. The study deeply sequenced blood TCR repertoires of five healthy adults to estimate repertoire size and the extent of clonotype sharing between individuals. To increase sequencing depth and limit assay-specific biases, TCR repertoire library preparation and sequencing were carried out by different laboratories using diverse techniques. Each donor's leukapheresis produced roughly between about 0.9 and 9.5 billion PBMCs.

Using the deep immunoSEQ assay, TCR CDR3 regions were amplified from genomic DNA by multiplex PCR. For each cell subset, the extracted genomic DNA was distributed evenly across all wells of several immunoSEQ 96-well plates, and each plate served as one replicate. Each replicate PCR for sorted subsets received around 200 ng genomic DNA, equal to about 30,000 T cell genomes. Purified libraries were quantified with a Qubit 3.0 fluorometer, sized on a Bioanalyzer 2100, and re-quantified with the KAPA Library Quantification kit. Every immunoSEQ 96-well plate was sequenced on a dedicated single-read 150-cycle Illumina NextSeq 550 flow cell. Regarding the original processing steps: The immunoSEQ output contained only junctional sequences without quality scores, so filtering could not match that applied to full-length reads. To assign V/J genes and CDR3, sequences were annotated against IMGT germline references using PyIR, a Python wrapper for IgBLAST v1.9. Reads were removed for weak V/J assignments (E-value above 1e-6), missing CDR3, stop codons, out-of-frame junctions, or ambiguous translated residues. V3J clonotypes were defined as sequences sharing the same inferred V gene, J gene, and CDR3 amino acid sequence. Percentage overlap between repertoires was computed as shared unique clonotypes divided by the size of the smaller repertoire. Repertoire richness was assessed with RTK rarefaction, the Chao1 estimator, and Recon v2.1 estimates of unobserved clonotypes. OLGA was used to compute generation probabilities for all TCRbeta clonotypes that the gDNA method yielded from a handful of donors. This immuneACCESS table, as held by TCRdb, lists in-frame sequences with V and J called but not all clones. Of the missing ones, under half trace to an unresolved V gene in checked studies; the others have no known cause. That table is the source of V, J and clone size, and D and trimming were worked out from the DNA. The sample table records about 520,000 clones; about 96% of these occur just once. The ten top clones hold 0.05% to 0.07% of the sample.

On this clone: Its antigen is still unknown. At one end the junction does not follow the germline gene, possibly because of a read error.

The germline V gene specifies MNHNS as CDR1 and SASEGT as CDR2. The CDR3 sequence holds 15 residues, the cysteine and phenylalanine included. The retained sequence is limited to the CDR3, 45 bases, with the frame set at the first base. The donors were healthy, HIV-negative adults who had no recently reported acute infections or vaccinations. Every donor was a Caucasian adult living in Nashville, Tennessee, USA. CD4+ T cells were enriched by magnetic negative selection, after which naive cells were positively selected on CD45RA and the negative fraction was taken as the memory subset. Blood was obtained by leukapheresis, after which PBMCs were separated by Ficoll-Histopaque density gradient centrifugation and cryopreserved in liquid nitrogen vapor phase. Analytical flow cytometry was used to check the purity and quantity of every magnetically sorted T cell population. Genomic DNA was isolated from each sorted fraction and quantified by UV absorbance on a Nanodrop 2000c.

The study at large found these results: Sharing across several donors was observed for around 5% of naive CD4, 3% to 3.5% of naive CD8, about 2.3% of memory CD4, and around 0.4% of memory CD8 clonotypes. Naive subsets generally had larger estimated clonotype richness than memory subsets did. Because the study included only a small number of donors, the genetic and exposure-history diversity represented was limited. Compared with non-shared clonotypes, the clonotypes found in all four sorted-subset donors had higher generation probabilities. Even with the large sequencing depth, rarefaction of the sorted-subset datasets indicated that sequencing was incomplete. Only blood was sampled, and tissue TCR repertoires likely differ from those in blood. Pairwise subsampling indicated that sequencing depth was expected to affect the degree of clonotype sharing among donors.

Material: naive CD4+ T cells sorted from blood. The cell subset or site label for this specimen denotes: CD45RA+ positively selected. This receptor was identified in a woman under 40 in good health. The rearranged chain carries TRBV6-1 and TRBJ2-1, with TRBD1 tentatively as D gene (6 bases match). The nucleotide sequence is given as TGTGCCAGCAGTGAAGTTGGGACATCGTACACTGAGCAGTTCTTC. This codes for CASSEVGTSYTEQFF.